This T cell receptor (beta chain) stems from a study of technical replicates of blood from a few donors. TCRdb's copy holds only in-frame clones and misses some; the assay was immunoSEQ multiplex PCR. The table lists some 100,000 clones, 96% of them singletons. CDR1 MGHRA and CDR2 YSYEKL come from the germline V gene. The CDR3 sequence is 15 residues long. Trimming took off 10 bases at V and 1 base at J, with 17 bases between the two ends. The sequencing sample was made of T cells isolated from PBMCs. This TCR was sampled from a human donor in good health. The rearrangement links TRBV4-1 to TRBJ2-1; D perhaps matches TRBD2 (5 bases). The CDR3 sequence is CATAVRTGSYNEQFF. CDR3 sequence (DNA): TGCGCCACCGCTGTGCGGACTGGATCCTACAATGAGCAGTTCTTC.